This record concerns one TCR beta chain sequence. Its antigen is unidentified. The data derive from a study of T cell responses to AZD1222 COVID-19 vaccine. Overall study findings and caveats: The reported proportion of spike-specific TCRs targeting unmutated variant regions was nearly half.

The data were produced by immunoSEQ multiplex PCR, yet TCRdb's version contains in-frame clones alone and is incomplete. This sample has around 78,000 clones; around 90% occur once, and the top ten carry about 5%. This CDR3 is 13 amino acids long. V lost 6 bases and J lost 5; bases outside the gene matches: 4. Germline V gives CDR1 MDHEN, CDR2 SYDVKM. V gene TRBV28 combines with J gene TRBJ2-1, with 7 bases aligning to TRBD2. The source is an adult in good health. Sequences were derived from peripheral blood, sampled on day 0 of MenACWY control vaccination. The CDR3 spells CASRRGGNNEQFF. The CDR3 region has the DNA TGTGCCAGCAGACGCGGGGGAAACAATGAGCAGTTCTTC. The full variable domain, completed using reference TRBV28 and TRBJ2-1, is DVKVTQSSRYLVKRTGEKVFLECVQDMDHENMFWYRQDPGLGLRLIYFSYDVKMKEKGDIPEGYSVSREKKERFSLILESASTNQTSMYLCASRRGGNNEQFFGPGTRLTVL.